A single sample gave rise to the 5 T cell receptor beta chains below, sequenced in a study of T-cell reconstitution after alpha-beta-depleted transplantation in children. Preparation of the TCRbeta library used unique molecular identifiers. TCRdb fed the PCR reads into MiXCR, producing one record per CDR3 protein. The sample carries about 600,000 distinct CDR3 sequences, over 10% recorded once. The sample here was PBMCs, mostly from graft donor cells, taken 360 days after TCRalphabeta/CD19-depleted stem cell transplant. The receptors were gathered from a male patient between 5 and 17 years old who had a stem cell transplant for acute myeloid leukemia, so the T cells may come from the graft donor.

In this sample, this clonotype turned up many times. The chain joins TRBV29-1 to TRBJ2-1; D is uncertain. Germline CDR1 SQVTM, CDR2 ANQGSEA. The CDR3 spans 14 residues. Between the trimmed V and J ends, which lost 5 bases and 8 bases, there was a span of 19 bases. The CDR3 spells CSVKTTGPRDEQFF. CDR3 sequence (DNA): TGCAGCGTTAAAACCACGGGCCCCCGGGATGAGCAGTTCTTC.

The table lists this clonotype with a count of one. V usage is TRBV28 and J usage is TRBJ2-7; 13 bases align to TRBD2. The CDR3 length is 17 residues. The germline V gene encodes CDR1 MDHEN and CDR2 SYDVKM. Germline trimming cut 0 bases from V and 7 bases from J; bases unmatched to any gene: 9. The CDR3 sequence: CASSLWDGLAGAGEQYF. CDR3 nucleotide sequence: TGTGCCAGCAGTTTATGGGACGGACTAGCGGGAGCGGGGGAGCAGTACTTC.

This clonotype was observed a few times. This rearrangement joins TRBV28 to TRBJ1-5, with unresolved D. There are 14 residues in the CDR3. The V and J ends lost 2 bases and 3 bases respectively, with 8 bases between them. Germline V gene lookup returns CDR1 MDHEN and CDR2 SYDVKM. DNA for the CDR3: TGTGCCAGCAGTTTACTCCCCCCCAATCAGCCCCAGCATTTT. As protein: CASSLLPPNQPQHF.

On this clonotype itself: This likely comes from a read error, as the CDR3 has no conserved phenylalanine or tryptophan at its end. The DNA is left out, because the CDR3 cannot be placed on it with certainty; the CDR3 is given as TCRdb lists it. The chain couples TRBV6-2 or TRBV6-3 to TRBJ2-1; the D call in the table, TRBD1, was not verified against the DNA. Per germline, CDR1 MNHEY and CDR2 SVGEGT. The CDR3 is 14 residues long, counting both termini. CDR3 sequence reads: CASSYSTSANSQRI.

There are a few counts of this clonotype. V is TRBV20-1 and J is TRBJ2-5; D is possibly TRBD1 (6 bases). Germline loops: CDR1 DFQATT, CDR2 SNEGSKA (reference sequence). V shed 6 bases and J shed 0 bases, with 17 bases lying between them. This CDR3 comprises 15 residues. CDR3 DNA sequence: TGCAGTGCCATACAGGGTCCCGGGTACCAAGAGACCCAGTACTTC. It specifies CSAIQGPGYQETQYF.